A selection of T cell receptor beta chains follows, all from one sample in a study of blood T cell repertoires in COVID-19. TCRdb's copy holds only in-frame clones and misses some; the assay was immunoSEQ multiplex PCR. The table shows some 270,000 clones, with 85% to 90% occurring only once. The sample comprised PBMCs or T cells enriched from blood (not recorded which). The source is a woman aged 30 to 39 with acute COVID-19. Each CDR3 is given with its conserved first and last residue. D genes are given only for firm matches. The listing skips clone size in some rows; elsewhere it reads once, few, many or a size class.

V	size	J	D	length	CDR3	DNA
TRBV9	NA	TRBJ2-1	TRBD1	18	CASSVGGQASFSYNEQFF	TGTGCCAGCAGCGTAGGGGGACAGGCTTCATTCTCCTACAATGAGCAGTTCTTC
TRBV5-1	NA	TRBJ2-2	NA	16	CASSKLLADGSGELFF	TGCGCCAGCAGCAAGTTACTAGCTGACGGCTCCGGGGAGCTGTTTTTT
TRBV7-9	NA	TRBJ1-1	TRBD1	16	CASSQTPQGANTEAFF	TGTGCCAGCAGTCAAACACCCCAGGGGGCGAACACTGAAGCTTTCTTT
TRBV3-1/TRBV3-2	NA	TRBJ2-7	TRBD2	18	CASSQARGAGGRSYEQYF	TGTGCCAGCAGCCAAGCGAGGGGCGCGGGCGGGAGGTCCTACGAGCAGTACTTC
TRBV14	NA	TRBJ2-2	NA	19	CASSLLAQGGGKYTGELFF	TGTGCCAGCAGCCTTCTCGCGCAGGGTGGAGGGAAATACACCGGGGAGCTGTTTTTT
TRBV7-9	NA	TRBJ2-7	NA	15	CASSTPGTPLGEQYF	TGTGCCAGCAGCACCCCCGGGACTCCATTGGGGGAGCAGTACTTC
TRBV24-1	once	TRBJ2-1	NA	17	CATSDFPTGRAYNEQFF	TGTGCCACCAGTGATTTCCCCACCGGCCGGGCCTACAATGAGCAGTTCTTC
TRBV5-4	NA	TRBJ1-1	NA	13	CASRLQVDTEAFF	TGTGCCAGCAGGCTACAGGTCGACACTGAAGCTTTCTTT
TRBV28	NA	TRBJ2-1	TRBD1	16	CASSLGGQGAGNEQFF	TGTGCCAGCAGTTTAGGGGGACAGGGGGCCGGCAATGAGCAGTTCTTC
TRBV27	NA	TRBJ2-2	NA	14	CASSLGRYTGELFF	TGTGCCAGCAGTTTAGGCAGATACACCGGGGAGCTGTTTTTT
TRBV19	NA	TRBJ2-7	TRBD2	19	CASSQFTTSGRPDTYEQYF	TGTGCCAGTAGTCAATTTACGACTAGCGGGAGACCGGATACCTACGAGCAGTACTTC
TRBV5-1	NA	TRBJ1-2	NA	18	CASSLLGQGPGGNYGYTF	TGCGCCAGCAGCCTCCTCGGTCAGGGGCCGGGAGGGAACTATGGCTACACCTTC
TRBV29-1	NA	TRBJ1-5	TRBD1	13	CSVLDREGQPQHF	TGCAGCGTACTGGACAGGGAGGGTCAGCCCCAGCATTTT
TRBV27	NA	TRBJ2-5	NA	18	CASSFYGRVPKSQETQYF	TGTGCCAGCAGTTTTTATGGGCGGGTGCCGAAATCTCAAGAGACCCAGTACTTC
TRBV27	once	TRBJ1-5	NA	15	CASSPAGNSNQPQHF	TGTGCCAGCAGTCCCGCCGGGAATAGCAATCAGCCCCAGCATTTT
TRBV27	NA	TRBJ2-7	TRBD2	15	CASSSARGRPYEQYF	TGTGCCAGCAGTTCCGCGCGGGGGAGACCCTACGAGCAGTACTTC
TRBV6-5	once	TRBJ2-7	TRBD1	15	CASIRDRGGYHEQYF	TGTGCCAGCATCCGGGACAGGGGAGGATACCACGAGCAGTACTTC
TRBV4-1	NA	TRBJ2-1	NA	16	CASSQTLGGGYNEQFF	TGCGCCAGCAGCCAGACCTTGGGAGGGGGGTACAATGAGCAGTTCTTC
TRBV27	NA	TRBJ2-2	NA	18	CASSPFFGDNQNTGELFF	TGTGCCAGCAGTCCCTTTTTTGGGGACAATCAAAACACCGGGGAGCTGTTTTTT
TRBV11-1	few	TRBJ2-7	TRBD2	15	CASSLATSGTYEQYF	TGTGCCAGCAGCTTAGCGACTAGCGGCACTTACGAGCAGTACTTC
TRBV6-1	NA	TRBJ1-2	TRBD1	14	CASSELEGAYGYTF	TGTGCCAGCAGTGAATTAGAGGGGGCCTATGGCTACACCTTC
TRBV4-1	NA	TRBJ2-7	TRBD2	16	CASSQVRGRASFEQYF	TGCGCCAGCAGCCAAGTACGCGGGAGGGCCTCCTTCGAGCAGTACTTC
TRBV27	NA	TRBJ2-2	TRBD2	17	CASSLLGLAGDTGELFF	TGTGCCAGCAGTTTATTGGGACTAGCGGGAGACACCGGGGAGCTGTTTTTT
TRBV9	NA	TRBJ2-2	NA	16	CASSVRGLLNTGELFF	TGTGCCAGCAGCGTCCGAGGTCTTTTGAACACCGGGGAGCTGTTTTTT
TRBV5-6	NA	TRBJ2-7	NA	14	CASSFRQGIGEQYF	TGTGCCAGCAGCTTTCGGCAGGGGATAGGCGAGCAGTACTTC
TRBV18	NA	TRBJ2-5	TRBD1	13	CASSPGTGGDQYF	TGTGCCAGCTCCCCCGGGACAGGCGGGGACCAGTACTTC
TRBV4-1	NA	TRBJ1-2	TRBD1	16	CASSLTGDDLIVGYTF	TGCGCCAGCAGCCTAACAGGGGACGATTTAATTGTTGGCTACACCTTC
TRBV5-1	NA	TRBJ2-3	NA	14	CASSPGELTDTQYF	TGCGCCAGCAGCCCCGGGGAACTCACAGATACGCAGTATTTT
TRBV18	NA	TRBJ2-1	NA	13	CASSPPDSNEQFF	TGTGCCAGCTCACCACCGGACAGCAATGAGCAGTTCTTC
TRBV19	NA	TRBJ2-3	TRBD2	15	CASSLLLAGGDTQYF	TGTGCCAGTAGTTTGTTACTAGCGGGAGGAGATACGCAGTATTTT
TRBV7-8	few	TRBJ2-3	NA	17	CASSPITPSTSTDTQYF	TGTGCCAGCAGCCCCATCACCCCCTCTACCAGCACAGATACGCAGTATTTT
TRBV6-5	NA	TRBJ1-4	NA	15	CASSYSSATNEKLFF	TGTGCCAGCAGTTACTCGTCTGCAACTAATGAAAAACTGTTTTTT
TRBV25-1	NA	TRBJ2-1	NA	16	CASSEAGTRSYNEQFF	TGTGCCAGCAGTGAGGCAGGAACCAGATCGTACAATGAGCAGTTCTTC
TRBV18	NA	TRBJ2-7	NA	14	CASSPPGGPYEQYF	TGTGCCAGCTCACCCCCGGGCGGGCCCTACGAGCAGTACTTC
TRBV2	NA	TRBJ2-1	NA	13	CASINHGGNEQFF	TGTGCCAGCATCAACCACGGGGGCAATGAGCAGTTCTTC
TRBV13	NA	TRBJ2-7	NA	16	CASSLQGRTGAYEQYF	TGTGCCAGCAGCCTACAGGGCCGGACCGGTGCCTACGAGCAGTACTTC
TRBV13	NA	TRBJ2-7	NA	14	CASSWGDPTYEQYF	TGTGCCAGCAGCTGGGGGGACCCCACCTACGAGCAGTACTTC
TRBV24-1	once	TRBJ2-2	NA	14	CATSDLDSTGELFF	TGTGCCACCAGTGATTTGGACAGCACCGGGGAGCTGTTTTTT
TRBV10-3	NA	TRBJ2-3	NA	18	CAISEVLARSVGTDTQYF	TGTGCCATCAGTGAGGTGTTAGCGAGATCTGTGGGCACAGATACGCAGTATTTT
TRBV19	once	TRBJ2-1	TRBD1	14	CASRDRDRGHEQFF	TGTGCCAGTAGGGACCGGGACAGGGGTCATGAGCAGTTCTTC
TRBV7-9	NA	TRBJ1-3	NA	16	CASSFTQQGSGNTIYF	TGTGCCAGCAGCTTTACCCAACAGGGTTCTGGAAACACCATATATTTT
TRBV5-6	NA	TRBJ1-2	NA	14	CASSAFGEGDGYTF	TGTGCCAGCAGCGCCTTCGGGGAGGGGGATGGCTACACCTTC
TRBV7-9	NA	TRBJ1-3	NA	17	CASSSRLSESSGNTIYF	TGTGCCAGCAGCTCACGCCTTTCCGAGAGCTCTGGAAACACCATATATTTT
TRBV2	NA	TRBJ2-5	TRBD2	17	CASVLAGGTLRGETQYF	TGTGCCAGCGTCCTAGCGGGAGGTACCTTGAGGGGAGAGACCCAGTACTTC
TRBV11-2	NA	TRBJ2-7	TRBD2	16	CASSSTSSGSLYEQYF	TGTGCCAGCAGCTCCACTTCTAGCGGGAGTTTATACGAGCAGTACTTC
TRBV29-1	once	TRBJ1-2	NA	12	CSVDRGLMGYTF	TGCAGCGTTGACAGAGGGCTGATGGGCTACACCTTC
TRBV29-1	NA	TRBJ2-7	NA	12	CSVERGTYEQYF	TGCAGCGTTGAACGGGGTACCTACGAGCAGTACTTC
TRBV14	NA	TRBJ2-4	TRBD1	14	CASSVQGIKNIQYF	TGTGCCAGCAGCGTACAGGGGATCAAAAACATTCAGTACTTC
TRBV23-1	NA	TRBJ1-5	TRBD1	17	CASSRPGTGPLDQPQHF	TGCGCCAGCAGTCGCCCCGGGACAGGGCCTCTCGATCAGCCCCAGCATTTT
TRBV7-9	NA	TRBJ2-1	NA	15	CASSPPAASLNEQFF	TGTGCCAGCAGCCCCCCCGCGGCCTCCTTGAATGAGCAGTTCTTC
TRBV18	NA	TRBJ2-7	TRBD2	20	CASSPNSAGTSGRPSYEQYF	TGTGCCAGCTCACCGAACTCCGCTGGGACTAGCGGGAGGCCCTCCTACGAGCAGTACTTC
TRBV6-2/TRBV6-3	NA	TRBJ2-7	TRBD1	14	CASSPGQGAHEQYF	TGTGCCAGCAGCCCTGGACAGGGGGCCCACGAGCAGTACTTC
TRBV18	once	TRBJ2-3	TRBD2	13	CASSRTSGDTQYF	TGTGCCAGCTCCCGGACTAGCGGAGATACGCAGTATTTT
TRBV5-5	NA	TRBJ2-1	TRBD2	15	CASSLVSGRENEQFF	TGTGCCAGCAGCTTGGTAAGCGGGAGGGAGAATGAGCAGTTCTTC